This T cell receptor beta chain is drawn from a study of human T cells and chemical hapten exposure. Via MiXCR, TCRdb re-called the RACE reads, giving one row per CDR3 protein. The table lists around 380,000 distinct CDR3 sequences, around 5.5% of them singletons. Time point: pre-sensitization, week 0. The treatment was: therapeutic diphenylcyclopropenone sensitization with weekly scalp DPC. CDR1 is DFQATT, CDR2 SNEGSKA, per germline (reference sequence). J was trimmed by 7 bases and V by 4 bases; bases with no gene match: 10. This CDR3 region has 15 residues. The source is a woman between 18 and 29 years old with alopecia areata. Some clones in this sample may be carry-over from other donors' samples. The sequenced sample was whole blood, obtained in connection with sensitization to the hapten diphenylcyclopropenone (DPC). The chain couples TRBV20-1 to TRBJ1-6; 7 bases align to TRBD1. CDR3 sequence (DNA): TGCAGTGCTACAAAAGGGGACAGAATCAATTCACCCCTCCACTTT. Amino acid sequence: CSATKGDRINSPLHF.